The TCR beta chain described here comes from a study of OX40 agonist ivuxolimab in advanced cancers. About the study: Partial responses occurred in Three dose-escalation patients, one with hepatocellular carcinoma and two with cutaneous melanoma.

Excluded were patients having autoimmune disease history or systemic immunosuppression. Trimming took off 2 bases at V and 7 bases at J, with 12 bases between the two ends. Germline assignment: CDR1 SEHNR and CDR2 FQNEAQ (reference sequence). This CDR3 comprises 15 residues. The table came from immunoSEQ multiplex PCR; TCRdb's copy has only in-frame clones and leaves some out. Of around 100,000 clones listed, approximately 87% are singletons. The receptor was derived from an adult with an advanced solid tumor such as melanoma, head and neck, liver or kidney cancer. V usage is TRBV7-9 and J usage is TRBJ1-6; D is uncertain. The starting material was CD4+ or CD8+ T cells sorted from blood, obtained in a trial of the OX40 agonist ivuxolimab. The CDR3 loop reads CASSLSAASNSPLHF. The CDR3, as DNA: TGTGCCAGCAGCTTATCGGCAGCCTCAAATTCACCCCTCCACTTT.